A selection of T cell receptor beta chains follows, all from one sample in a study of T cells in Graves' hyperthyroidism and ophthalmopathy. TCRdb re-called the multiplex PCR reads through MiXCR, storing one row per CDR3 protein. The sample has some 510,000 distinct CDR3 sequences; 20% are singletons. Specimen: blood. Receptors were obtained from a man aged 18 to 35 with Graves' hyperthyroidism. The CDR3 runs from the conserved cysteine through the conserved F or W. The D gene is left open where the match is weak. Rows give clone size only sometimes, using once, few, many, or a class for an expanded clone.

CDR3aa | CDR3nt | v_gene | abundance | d_gene | j_gene
CATTFMGEETQYF | TGTGCCACCACATTTATGGGGGAAGAGACCCAGTACTTC | TRBV12-3/TRBV12-4 | few | NA | TRBJ2-5
CSAREGTGELFF | TGCAGTGCTAGAGAGGGCACCGGGGAGCTGTTTTTT | TRBV20-1 | many | NA | TRBJ2-2
CASRTGWGQGQPQHF | TGTGCCAGCAGAACAGGATGGGGGCAGGGGCAGCCCCAGCATTTT | TRBV12-3/TRBV12-4 | many | NA | TRBJ1-5
CASTPGQSGPYEQYF | TGTGCCAGTACTCCGGGACAGAGCGGACCCTACGAGCAGTACTTC | TRBV19 | NA | TRBD1 | TRBJ2-7
CASSRSDAGGLYQETQYF | TGCGCCAGCAGCCGTTCTGACGCGGGAGGGCTGTACCAAGAGACCCAGTACTTC | TRBV4-1 | NA | TRBD2 | TRBJ2-5
CASSYATSDEQYF | TGTGCCAGCAGTTACGCGACTAGCGACGAGCAGTACTTC | TRBV6-5 | few | TRBD2 | TRBJ2-7
CASSLTGHQGYNTEAFF | TGTGCCAGCAGCCTCACAGGACACCAGGGTTACAACACTGAAGCTTTCTTT | TRBV9 | NA | NA | TRBJ1-1
CASRRRMNTEAFF | TGTGCCAGCAGACGGAGGATGAACACTGAAGCTTTCTTT | TRBV28 | many | NA | TRBJ1-1
CASGLQPTSGNTIYF | TGTGCCAGCGGCTTACAGCCCACTTCTGGAAACACCATATATTTT | TRBV6-5 | few | NA | TRBJ1-3
CASSEAPGGSGYTF | TGTGCCAGCAGTGAAGCCCCGGGGGGCTCAGGCTACACCTTC | TRBV6-1 | many | NA | TRBJ1-2
CSAIDDNQETQYF | TGCAGTGCCATTGACGACAACCAAGAGACCCAGTACTTC | TRBV20-1 | many | NA | TRBJ2-5
CATSRDGTGNYEQYF | TGTGCCACCAGCAGAGATGGGACAGGGAACTACGAGCAGTACTTC | TRBV15 | few | TRBD1 | TRBJ2-7
CASSLTPGTHTGELFF | TGTGCCAGCAGTTTAACGCCCGGGACTCACACCGGGGAGCTGTTTTTT | TRBV12-3/TRBV12-4 | NA | NA | TRBJ2-2
CSARRTGGRTGSQPQHF | TGCAGTGCTAGACGGACAGGGGGCCGCACGGGATCTCAGCCCCAGCATTTT | TRBV20-1 | NA | TRBD1 | TRBJ1-5
CASSFPAQSVEAFF | TGTGCCAGCAGCTTTCCCGCACAGAGCGTTGAAGCTTTCTTT | TRBV7-9 | NA | NA | TRBJ1-1
CSASPLGQRHTEAFF | TGCAGTGCTAGCCCACTGGGACAGCGGCACACTGAAGCTTTCTTT | TRBV20-1 | few | TRBD1 | TRBJ1-1
CASGFWTGSLYYGYTF | TGTGCTAGTGGTTTTTGGACAGGTTCCCTTTACTATGGCTACACCTTC | TRBV12-5 | many | TRBD1 | TRBJ1-2
CASSQGGEYLNTEAFF | TGTGCCAGCAGCCAAGGGGGGGAATATTTGAACACTGAAGCTTTCTTT | TRBV3-1 | once | NA | TRBJ1-1
CASRSQGPGGEQYF | TGTGCCAGCAGGAGCCAAGGTCCAGGGGGCGAGCAGTACTTC | TRBV6-1 | few | TRBD1 | TRBJ2-7
CASSEVAVRETQYF | TGTGCCAGCAGTGAAGTTGCCGTTAGGGAGACCCAGTACTTC | TRBV2 | many | NA | TRBJ2-5
CASTYGRANYGYTF | TGTGCCAGTACCTATGGGAGAGCCAACTATGGCTACACCTTC | TRBV19 | NA | NA | TRBJ1-2
CASTPHIYYEQYF | TGTGCCAGCACACCACACATATACTACGAGCAGTACTTC | TRBV28 | many | NA | TRBJ2-7
CASSLARDGPYEQYF | TGTGCCAGCAGCTTAGCCCGGGACGGCCCCTACGAGCAGTACTTC | TRBV7-8 | many | NA | TRBJ2-7
CASSFYSRPTRGTEAFF | TGTGCCAGCAGTTTTTATAGTCGGCCAACCCGAGGGACTGAAGCTTTCTTT | TRBV28 | NA | NA | TRBJ1-1
CASRLLMWNSEAFF | TGTGCCAGCAGGCTTCTTATGTGGAACAGTGAAGCTTTCTTT | TRBV6-2/TRBV6-3 | many | NA | TRBJ1-1
CASKRGAVNTEAFF | TGTGCCAGCAAAAGGGGGGCGGTGAACACTGAAGCTTTCTTT | TRBV28 | many | NA | TRBJ1-1
CASSSYFTHTEAFF | TGCGCCAGCAGCTCGTATTTTACGCATACTGAAGCTTTCTTT | TRBV5-1 | few | NA | TRBJ1-1
CASSSNLRGGPGYF | TGTGCCAGCAGTTCGAACCTCAGGGGTGGCCCTGGGTACTTC | TRBV27 | many | NA | TRBJ2-5
CASSYAPARNEQYF | TGTGCCAGCAGTTACGCCCCCGCTAGGAACGAGCAGTACTTC | TRBV6-2/TRBV6-3 | NA | NA | TRBJ2-7
CSARVGGPHTEAFF | TGCAGTGCTAGGGTAGGGGGACCCCACACTGAAGCTTTCTTT | TRBV20-1 | many | NA | TRBJ1-1
CASSPQEESGELFF | TGTGCCAGCAGCCCCCAAGAGGAGAGCGGGGAGCTGTTTTTT | TRBV9 | NA | NA | TRBJ2-2
CASSFPGAYGYTF | TGTGCCAGCAGCTTCCCGGGGGCGTACGGCTACACCTTC | TRBV7-9 | NA | NA | TRBJ1-2
CASSGIFREKPRPYEQYF | TGTGCCAGCAGCGGTATCTTTCGGGAGAAGCCCAGGCCCTACGAGCAGTACTTC | TRBV27 | NA | NA | TRBJ2-7
CASSGGLDTRGGRELFF | TGTGCCAGCAGCGGGGGCTTGGACACCCGGGGTGGCAGGGAGCTGTTTTTT | TRBV12-3/TRBV12-4 | NA | NA | TRBJ2-2
CASNNRGAYEQYF | TGTGCCAGCAACAACAGGGGGGCCTACGAGCAGTACTTC | TRBV6-1 | NA | TRBD1 | TRBJ2-7
CASSLLLMNTEAFF | TGTGCCAGCAGTTTACTGCTAATGAACACTGAAGCTTTCTTT | TRBV6-6 | many | NA | TRBJ1-1
CATSGGSNQPQHF | TGTGCCACCAGTGGCGGGAGTAATCAGCCCCAGCATTTT | TRBV24-1 | NA | NA | TRBJ1-5
CASSLASNEQYF | TGTGCCAGCAGCTTAGCGAGCAACGAGCAGTACTTC | TRBV7-9 | many | NA | TRBJ2-7
CASSEGFRDNQPQHF | TGTGCCAGCAGTGAGGGGTTCAGGGACAATCAGCCCCAGCATTTT | TRBV2 | many | NA | TRBJ1-5
CASSLGGREMNTEAFF | TGTGCCAGCAGCTTAGGAGGCAGGGAAATGAACACTGAAGCTTTCTTT | TRBV7-6 | many | NA | TRBJ1-1
CASRRTSGGEQYF | TGTGCCAGCAGGAGAACTAGCGGGGGAGAGCAGTACTTC | TRBV28 | NA | TRBD2 | TRBJ2-7
CASSDGTTYGYTF | TGTGCCAGCAGTGACGGGACAACCTATGGCTACACCTTC | TRBV6-1 | NA | NA | TRBJ1-2
CDSSISGGGYGYTF | TGTGACAGCAGCATCTCAGGGGGCGGATATGGCTACACCTTC | TRBV5-4 | few | TRBD1 | TRBJ1-2
CASSLGGLARTQYF | TGTGCCAGCAGTTTGGGGGGCCTCGCGAGGACCCAGTACTTC | TRBV6-5 | many | NA | TRBJ2-5
CAWSSQRETQYF | TGTGCCTGGAGTTCCCAACGAGAGACCCAGTACTTC | TRBV30 | NA | NA | TRBJ2-5
CASSPQGLSGSGELFF | TGTGCCAGCAGCCCCCAGGGTCTAAGCGGGTCCGGGGAGCTGTTTTTT | TRBV6-2/TRBV6-3 | few | NA | TRBJ2-2
CAWSVAPSTSGSSYF | TGTGCCTGGAGTGTGGCCCCCTCAACTAGCGGGTCGAGTTACTTC | TRBV30 | many | TRBD2 | TRBJ2-5
CASSLVTGKIAFF | TGTGCCAGCAGTCTCGTGACAGGAAAGATAGCTTTCTTT | TRBV2 | many | NA | TRBJ1-1
CATSRDDSPLHF | TGTGCCACCAGCAGAGATGATTCACCCCTCCACTTT | TRBV15 | many | NA | TRBJ1-6
CASTLNGGENTEAFF | TGTGCCAGCACCCTCAATGGGGGCGAGAACACTGAAGCTTTCTTT | TRBV12-3/TRBV12-4 | NA | NA | TRBJ1-1
CATSGERTLNYGYTF | TGTGCCACCAGCGGGGAGAGGACGTTGAACTATGGCTACACCTTC | TRBV15 | many | NA | TRBJ1-2
CASSIPGLTGNTIYF | TGCGCCAGCAGTATCCCGGGACTCACTGGAAACACCATATATTTT | TRBV4-1 | NA | NA | TRBJ1-3
CASSYQTGSGHEQYF | TGTGCCAGCAGTTACCAGACAGGGTCGGGACACGAGCAGTACTTC | TRBV27 | NA | TRBD1 | TRBJ2-7
CASSSRADKGYTF | TGTGCCAGCAGTTCCCGCGCAGACAAGGGCTACACCTTC | TRBV12-3/TRBV12-4 | many | NA | TRBJ1-2
CASSQEHRGNGANVLTF | TGCGCCAGCAGCCAAGAGCACAGGGGAAATGGGGCCAACGTCCTGACTTTC | TRBV4-1 | NA | TRBD1 | TRBJ2-6
CASSETSLEAFF | TGTGCCAGCAGTGAAACCTCCCTAGAAGCTTTCTTT | TRBV2 | many | NA | TRBJ1-1
CASSFLGEGVTQYF | TGTGCCAGCAGCTTCCTTGGGGAAGGGGTGACCCAGTACTTC | TRBV7-2 | many | NA | TRBJ2-5
CSVEEGRNEQYF | TGCAGCGTTGAAGAAGGCAGAAACGAGCAGTACTTC | TRBV29-1 | NA | NA | TRBJ2-7
CASSLVPTYGYTF | TGTGCCAGCAGCCTGGTGCCGACATATGGCTACACCTTC | TRBV12-3/TRBV12-4 | many | NA | TRBJ1-2
CASSYEGWNTEAFF | TGTGCCAGCAGTTACGAGGGGTGGAATACTGAAGCTTTCTTT | TRBV6-5 | many | NA | TRBJ1-1